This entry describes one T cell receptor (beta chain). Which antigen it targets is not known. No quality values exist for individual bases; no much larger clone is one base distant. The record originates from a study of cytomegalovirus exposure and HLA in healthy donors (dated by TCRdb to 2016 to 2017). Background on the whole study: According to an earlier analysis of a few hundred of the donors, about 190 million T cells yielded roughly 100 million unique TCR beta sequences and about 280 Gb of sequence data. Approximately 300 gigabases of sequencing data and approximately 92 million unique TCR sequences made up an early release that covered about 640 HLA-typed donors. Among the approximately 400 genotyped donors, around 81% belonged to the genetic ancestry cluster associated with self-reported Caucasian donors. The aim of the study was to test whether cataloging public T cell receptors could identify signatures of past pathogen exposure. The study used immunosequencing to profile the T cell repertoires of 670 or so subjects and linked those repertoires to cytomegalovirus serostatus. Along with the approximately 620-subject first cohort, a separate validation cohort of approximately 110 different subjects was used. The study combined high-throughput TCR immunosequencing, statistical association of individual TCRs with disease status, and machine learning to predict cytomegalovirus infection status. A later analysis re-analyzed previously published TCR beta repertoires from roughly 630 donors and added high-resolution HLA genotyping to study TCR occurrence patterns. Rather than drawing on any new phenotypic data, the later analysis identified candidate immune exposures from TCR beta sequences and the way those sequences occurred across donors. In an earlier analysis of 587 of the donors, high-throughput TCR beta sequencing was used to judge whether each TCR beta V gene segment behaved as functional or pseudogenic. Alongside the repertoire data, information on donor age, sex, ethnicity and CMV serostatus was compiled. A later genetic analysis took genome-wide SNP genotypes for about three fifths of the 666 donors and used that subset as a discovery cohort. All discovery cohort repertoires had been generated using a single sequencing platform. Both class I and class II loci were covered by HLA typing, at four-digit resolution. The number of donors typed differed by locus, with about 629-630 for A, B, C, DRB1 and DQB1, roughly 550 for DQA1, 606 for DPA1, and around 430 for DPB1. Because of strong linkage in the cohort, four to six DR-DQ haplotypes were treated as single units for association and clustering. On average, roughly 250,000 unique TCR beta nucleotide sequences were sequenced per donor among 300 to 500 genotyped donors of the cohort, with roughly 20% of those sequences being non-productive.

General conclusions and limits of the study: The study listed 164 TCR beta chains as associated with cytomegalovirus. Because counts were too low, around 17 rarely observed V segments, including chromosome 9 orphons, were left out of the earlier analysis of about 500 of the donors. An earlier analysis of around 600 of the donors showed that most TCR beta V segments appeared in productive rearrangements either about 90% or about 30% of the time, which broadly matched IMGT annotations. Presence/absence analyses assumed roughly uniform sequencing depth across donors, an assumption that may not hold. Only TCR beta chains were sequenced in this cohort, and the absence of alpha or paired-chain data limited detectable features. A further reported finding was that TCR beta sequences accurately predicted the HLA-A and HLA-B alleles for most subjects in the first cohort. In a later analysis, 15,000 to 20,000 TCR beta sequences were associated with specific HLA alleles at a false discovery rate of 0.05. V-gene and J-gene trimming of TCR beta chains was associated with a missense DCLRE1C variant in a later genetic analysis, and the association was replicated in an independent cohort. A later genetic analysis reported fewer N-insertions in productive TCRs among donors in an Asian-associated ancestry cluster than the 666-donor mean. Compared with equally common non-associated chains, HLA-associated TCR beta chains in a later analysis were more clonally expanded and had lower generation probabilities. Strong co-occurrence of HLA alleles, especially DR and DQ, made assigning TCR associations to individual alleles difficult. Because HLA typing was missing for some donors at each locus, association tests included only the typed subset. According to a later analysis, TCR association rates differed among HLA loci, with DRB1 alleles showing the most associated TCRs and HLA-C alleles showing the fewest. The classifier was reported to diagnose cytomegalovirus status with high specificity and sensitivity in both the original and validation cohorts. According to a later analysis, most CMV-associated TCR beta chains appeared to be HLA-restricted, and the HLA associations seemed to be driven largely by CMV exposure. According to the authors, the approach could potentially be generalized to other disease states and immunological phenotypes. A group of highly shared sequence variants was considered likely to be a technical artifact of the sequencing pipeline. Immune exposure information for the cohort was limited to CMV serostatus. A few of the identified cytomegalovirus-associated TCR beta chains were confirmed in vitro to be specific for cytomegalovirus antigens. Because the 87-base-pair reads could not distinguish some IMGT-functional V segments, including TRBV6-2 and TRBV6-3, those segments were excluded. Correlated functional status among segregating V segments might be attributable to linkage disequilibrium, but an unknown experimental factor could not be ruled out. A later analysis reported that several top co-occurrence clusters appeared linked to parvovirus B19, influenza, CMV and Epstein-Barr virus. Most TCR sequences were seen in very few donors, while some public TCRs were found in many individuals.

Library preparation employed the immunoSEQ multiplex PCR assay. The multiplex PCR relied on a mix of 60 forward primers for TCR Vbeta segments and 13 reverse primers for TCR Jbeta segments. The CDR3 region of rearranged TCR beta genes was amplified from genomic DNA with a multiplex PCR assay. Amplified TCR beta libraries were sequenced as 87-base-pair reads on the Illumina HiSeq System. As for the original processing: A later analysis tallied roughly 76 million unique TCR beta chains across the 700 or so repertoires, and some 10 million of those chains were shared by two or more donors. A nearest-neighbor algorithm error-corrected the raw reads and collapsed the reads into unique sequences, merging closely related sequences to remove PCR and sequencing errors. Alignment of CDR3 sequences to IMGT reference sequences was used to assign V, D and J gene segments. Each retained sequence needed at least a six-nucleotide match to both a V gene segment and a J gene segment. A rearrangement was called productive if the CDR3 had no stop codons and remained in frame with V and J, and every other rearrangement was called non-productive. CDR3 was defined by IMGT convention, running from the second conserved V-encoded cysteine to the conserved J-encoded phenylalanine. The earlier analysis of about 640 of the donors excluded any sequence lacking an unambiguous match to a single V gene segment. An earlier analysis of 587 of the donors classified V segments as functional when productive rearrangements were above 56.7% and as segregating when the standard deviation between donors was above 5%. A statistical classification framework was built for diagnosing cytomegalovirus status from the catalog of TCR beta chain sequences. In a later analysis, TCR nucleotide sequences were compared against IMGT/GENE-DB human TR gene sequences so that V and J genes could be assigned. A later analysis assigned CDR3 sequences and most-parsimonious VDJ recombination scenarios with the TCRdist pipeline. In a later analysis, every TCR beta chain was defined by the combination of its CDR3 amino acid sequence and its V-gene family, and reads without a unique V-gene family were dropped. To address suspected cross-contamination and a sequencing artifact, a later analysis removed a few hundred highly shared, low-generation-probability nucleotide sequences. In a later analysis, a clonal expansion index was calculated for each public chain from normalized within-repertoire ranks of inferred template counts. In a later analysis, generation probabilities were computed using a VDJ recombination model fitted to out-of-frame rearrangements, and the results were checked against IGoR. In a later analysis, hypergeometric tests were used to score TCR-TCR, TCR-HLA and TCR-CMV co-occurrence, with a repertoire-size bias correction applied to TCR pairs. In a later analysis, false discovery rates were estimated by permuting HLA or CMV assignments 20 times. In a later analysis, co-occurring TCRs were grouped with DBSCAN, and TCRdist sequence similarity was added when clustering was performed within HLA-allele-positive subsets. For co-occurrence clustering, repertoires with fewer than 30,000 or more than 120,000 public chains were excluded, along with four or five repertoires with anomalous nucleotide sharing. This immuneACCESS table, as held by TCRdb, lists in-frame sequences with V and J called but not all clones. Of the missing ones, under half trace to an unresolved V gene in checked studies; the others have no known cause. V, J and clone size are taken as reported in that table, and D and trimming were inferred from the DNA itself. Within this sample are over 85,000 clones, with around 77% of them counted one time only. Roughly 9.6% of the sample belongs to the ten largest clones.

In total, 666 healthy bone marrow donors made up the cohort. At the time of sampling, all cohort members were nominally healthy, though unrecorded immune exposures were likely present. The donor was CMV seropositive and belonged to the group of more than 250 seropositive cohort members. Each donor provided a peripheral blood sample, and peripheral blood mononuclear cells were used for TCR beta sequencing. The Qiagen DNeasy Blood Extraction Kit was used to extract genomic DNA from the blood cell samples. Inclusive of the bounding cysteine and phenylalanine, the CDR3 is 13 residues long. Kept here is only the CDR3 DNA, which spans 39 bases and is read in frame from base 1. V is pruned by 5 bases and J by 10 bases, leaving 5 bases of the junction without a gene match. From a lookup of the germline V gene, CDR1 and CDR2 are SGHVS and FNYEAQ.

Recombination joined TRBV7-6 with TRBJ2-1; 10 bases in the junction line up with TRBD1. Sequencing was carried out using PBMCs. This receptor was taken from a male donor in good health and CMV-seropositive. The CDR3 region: CASSRQGAWEQFF. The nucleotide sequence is TGTGCCAGCAGCCGACAGGGGGCATGGGAGCAGTTCTTC.